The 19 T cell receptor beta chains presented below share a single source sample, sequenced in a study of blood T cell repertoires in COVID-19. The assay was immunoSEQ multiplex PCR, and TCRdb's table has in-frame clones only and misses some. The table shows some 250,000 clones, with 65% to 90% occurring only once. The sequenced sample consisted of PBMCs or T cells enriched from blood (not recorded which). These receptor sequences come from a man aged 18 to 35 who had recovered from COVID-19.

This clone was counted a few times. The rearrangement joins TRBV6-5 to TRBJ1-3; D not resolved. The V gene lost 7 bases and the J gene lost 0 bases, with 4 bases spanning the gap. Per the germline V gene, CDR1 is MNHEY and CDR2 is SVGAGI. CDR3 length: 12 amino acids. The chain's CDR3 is CASISSGNTIYF. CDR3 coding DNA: TGTGCCAGCATCAGCTCTGGAAACACCATATATTTT.

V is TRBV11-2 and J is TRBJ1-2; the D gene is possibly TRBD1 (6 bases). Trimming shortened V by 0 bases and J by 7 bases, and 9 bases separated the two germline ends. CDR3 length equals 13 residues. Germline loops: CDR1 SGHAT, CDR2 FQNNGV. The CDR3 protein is CASSLEGRGGYTF. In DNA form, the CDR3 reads TGTGCCAGCAGCTTAGAGGGCAGGGGTGGCTACACCTTC.

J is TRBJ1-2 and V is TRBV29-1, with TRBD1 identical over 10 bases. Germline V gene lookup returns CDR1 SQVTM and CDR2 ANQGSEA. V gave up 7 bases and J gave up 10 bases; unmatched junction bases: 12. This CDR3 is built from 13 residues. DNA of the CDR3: TGCAGCGCCCTCCCGGGACAGGGGTTTGACTACACCTTC. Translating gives CSALPGQGFDYTF.

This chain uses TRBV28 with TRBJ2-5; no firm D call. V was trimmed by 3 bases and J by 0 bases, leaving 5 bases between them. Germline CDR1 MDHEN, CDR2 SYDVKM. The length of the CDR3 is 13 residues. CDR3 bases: TGTGCCAGCAGTTTTTCCAACCAAGAGACCCAGTACTTC. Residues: CASSFSNQETQYF. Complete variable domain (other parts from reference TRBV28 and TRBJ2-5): DVKVTQSSRYLVKRTGEKVFLECVQDMDHENMFWYRQDPGLGLRLIYFSYDVKMKEKGDIPEGYSVSREKKERFSLILESASTNQTSMYLCASSFSNQETQYFGPGTRLLVL.

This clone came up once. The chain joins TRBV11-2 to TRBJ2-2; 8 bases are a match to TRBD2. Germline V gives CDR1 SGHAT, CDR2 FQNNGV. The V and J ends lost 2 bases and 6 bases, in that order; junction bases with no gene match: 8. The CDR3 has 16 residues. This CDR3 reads CASSLLRGGRPGELFF. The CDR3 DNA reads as TGTGCCAGCAGCTTATTACGGGGGGGCCGGCCCGGGGAGCTGTTTTTT.

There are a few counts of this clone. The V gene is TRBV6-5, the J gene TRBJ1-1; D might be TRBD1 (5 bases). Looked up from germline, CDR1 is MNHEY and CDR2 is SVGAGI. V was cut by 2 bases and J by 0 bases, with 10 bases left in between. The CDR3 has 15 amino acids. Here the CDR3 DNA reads TGTGCCAGCAGTTACGACAGAATATTGAACACTGAAGCTTTCTTT. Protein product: CASSYDRILNTEAFF.

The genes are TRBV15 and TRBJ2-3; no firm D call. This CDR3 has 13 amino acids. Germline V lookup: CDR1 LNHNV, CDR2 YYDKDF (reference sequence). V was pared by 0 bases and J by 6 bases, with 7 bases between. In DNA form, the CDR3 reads TGTGCCACCAGCAGAGATAACATGGATACGCAGTATTTT. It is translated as CATSRDNMDTQYF.

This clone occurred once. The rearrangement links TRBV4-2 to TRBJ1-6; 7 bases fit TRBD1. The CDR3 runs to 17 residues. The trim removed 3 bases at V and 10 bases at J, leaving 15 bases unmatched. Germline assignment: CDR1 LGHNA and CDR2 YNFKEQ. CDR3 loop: CASSQPLTGRPPSPLHF. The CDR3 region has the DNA TGTGCCAGCAGCCAGCCTTTGACAGGGAGGCCCCCCTCACCCCTCCACTTT.

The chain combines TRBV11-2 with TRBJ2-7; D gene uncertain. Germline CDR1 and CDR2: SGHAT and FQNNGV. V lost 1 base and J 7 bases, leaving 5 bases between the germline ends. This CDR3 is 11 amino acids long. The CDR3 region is CASSLVREQYF. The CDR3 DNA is TGTGCCAGCAGCTTAGTACGGGAGCAGTACTTC.

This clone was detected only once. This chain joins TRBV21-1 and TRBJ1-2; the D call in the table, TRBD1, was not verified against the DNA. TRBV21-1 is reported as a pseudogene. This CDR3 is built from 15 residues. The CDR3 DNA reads TGTGCCAGCAGCAAAGTGGACAGGGGGGGATCTGGCTACACCTTC. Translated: CASSKVDRGGSGYTF.

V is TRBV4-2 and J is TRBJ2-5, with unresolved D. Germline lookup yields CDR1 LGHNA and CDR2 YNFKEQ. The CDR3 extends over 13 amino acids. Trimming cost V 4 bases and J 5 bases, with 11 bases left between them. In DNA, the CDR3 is TGTGCCAGCAGCCCCCGGCCCGGGGAGACCCAGTACTTC. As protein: CASSPRPGETQYF.

The CDR3 reads CASSLQGADTEAFF. The CDR3 DNA reads as TGTGCCAGCAGTTTACAGGGGGCTGACACTGAAGCTTTCTTT. This chain connects TRBV28 to TRBJ1-1; 8 bases line up with TRBD1. With V trimmed by 2 bases and J by 3 bases, 2 bases remained unmatched. The CDR3 covers 14 residues. Germline CDR1 is MDHEN and CDR2 is SYDVKM.

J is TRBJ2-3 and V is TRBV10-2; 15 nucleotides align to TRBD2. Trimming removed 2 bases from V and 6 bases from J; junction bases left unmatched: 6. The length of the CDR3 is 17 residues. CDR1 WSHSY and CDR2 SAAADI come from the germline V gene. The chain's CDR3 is CASSEPRTSGRADTQYF. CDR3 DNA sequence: TGCGCCAGCAGTGAGCCAAGGACTAGCGGGAGGGCGGATACGCAGTATTTT.

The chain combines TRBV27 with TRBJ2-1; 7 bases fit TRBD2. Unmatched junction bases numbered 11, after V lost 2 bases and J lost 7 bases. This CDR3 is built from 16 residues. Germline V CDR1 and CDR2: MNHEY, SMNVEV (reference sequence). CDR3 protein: CASSLDGGSGLNEQFF. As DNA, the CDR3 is TGTGCCAGCAGTTTAGATGGCGGGAGTGGGTTGAATGAGCAGTTCTTC.

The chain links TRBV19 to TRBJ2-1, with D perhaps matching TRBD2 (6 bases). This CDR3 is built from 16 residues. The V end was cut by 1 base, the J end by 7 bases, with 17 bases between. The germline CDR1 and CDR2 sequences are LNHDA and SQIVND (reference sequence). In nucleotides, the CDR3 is TGTGCCAGTAGTATAGGTGTGGGGACTTGGAAAAATGAGCAGTTCTTC. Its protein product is CASSIGVGTWKNEQFF.

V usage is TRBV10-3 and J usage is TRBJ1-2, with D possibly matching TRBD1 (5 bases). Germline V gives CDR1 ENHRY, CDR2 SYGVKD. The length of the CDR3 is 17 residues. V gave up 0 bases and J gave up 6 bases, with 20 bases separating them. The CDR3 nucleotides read TGTGCCATCAGTGAGTCGAGCGGGGCCGTGGCCTCCCATGGCTACACCTTC. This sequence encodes CAISESSGAVASHGYTF.

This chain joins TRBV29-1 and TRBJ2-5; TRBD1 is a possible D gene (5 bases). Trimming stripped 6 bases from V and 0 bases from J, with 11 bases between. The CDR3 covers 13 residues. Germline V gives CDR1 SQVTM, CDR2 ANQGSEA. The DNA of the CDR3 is TGCAGCGTCGACCCGACAGACCAAGAGACCCAGTACTTC. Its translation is CSVDPTDQETQYF.

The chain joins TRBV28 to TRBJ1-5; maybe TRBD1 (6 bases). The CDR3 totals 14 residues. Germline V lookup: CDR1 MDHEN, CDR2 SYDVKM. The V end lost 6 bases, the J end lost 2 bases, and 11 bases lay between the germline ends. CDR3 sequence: CASRKQGGNQPQHF. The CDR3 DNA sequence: TGTGCCAGCAGGAAACAGGGAGGCAATCAGCCCCAGCATTTT. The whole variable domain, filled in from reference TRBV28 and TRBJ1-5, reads DVKVTQSSRYLVKRTGEKVFLECVQDMDHENMFWYRQDPGLGLRLIYFSYDVKMKEKGDIPEGYSVSREKKERFSLILESASTNQTSMYLCASRKQGGNQPQHFGDGTRLSIL.

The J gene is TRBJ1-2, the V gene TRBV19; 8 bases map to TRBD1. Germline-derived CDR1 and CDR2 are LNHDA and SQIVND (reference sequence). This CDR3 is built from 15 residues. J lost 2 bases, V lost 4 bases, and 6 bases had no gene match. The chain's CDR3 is CASSSATGVNYGYTF. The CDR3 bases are TGTGCCAGTAGTAGCGCGACAGGGGTAAACTATGGCTACACCTTC.